Presented here are 24 T cell receptor beta chains from one specimen sequenced in a study of blood T cell repertoires in COVID-19. TCRdb's table, derived via immunoSEQ multiplex PCR, lists solely in-frame clones and lacks some. The data contain 400,000 to 500,000 clones, 88% of them singletons. The sequencing input was PBMCs or T cells enriched from blood (not recorded which). All receptors derive from a woman between 40 and 50 years old who had recovered from COVID-19.

V is TRBV20-1 and J is TRBJ2-1; 11 nucleotides agree with TRBD2. Germline V gene sequence: CDR1 DFQATT, CDR2 SNEGSKA (reference sequence). The CDR3 length is 17 residues. Losses at the gene ends were 3 bases for V and 4 bases for J; bases not matched to a gene: 11. The CDR3 DNA is TGCAGTGCTAGTAGCGGGAGGGCGCCCCAAGGGTACAATGAGCAGTTCTTC. Its translation: CSASSGRAPQGYNEQFF.

The chain carries TRBV6-2 or TRBV6-3 and TRBJ2-7, with TRBD1 identical over 7 bases. The germline V gene encodes CDR1 MNHEY and CDR2 SVGEGT. The CDR3 totals 13 residues. Germline trimming cut 2 bases from V and 3 bases from J; bases unmatched to any gene: 1. The CDR3 nucleotides are TGTGCCAGCAGTTACCGGGACAGCTACGAGCAGTACTTC. Its protein product is CASSYRDSYEQYF.

This sequence joins TRBV7-9 and TRBJ2-7, with 9 bases lining up with TRBD1. The CDR3 is 14 residues long. The germline V gene encodes CDR1 SEHNR and CDR2 FQNEAQ (reference sequence). With V trimmed by 5 bases and J by 4 bases, 6 bases remained unmatched. CDR3 region: CASSIGTGIYEQYF. CDR3 nucleotides: TGTGCCAGCAGCATCGGGACAGGGATATACGAGCAGTACTTC.

The genes are TRBV18 and TRBJ1-3; unclear D gene. Germline assignment: CDR1 KGHSH and CDR2 LQKENI. V gave up 3 bases and J gave up 1 base, with 16 bases separating them. This CDR3 is 17 amino acids long. The CDR3 nucleotides are TGTGCCAGCTCACCGGGCTTAAGTTTCAGGTCTGGAAACACCATATATTTT. It encodes CASSPGLSFRSGNTIYF. Variable domain in full (rest from reference TRBV18 and TRBJ1-3): NAGVMQNPRHLVRRRGQEARLRCSPMKGHSHVYWYRQLPEEGLKFMVYLQKENIIDESGMPKERFSAEFPKEGPSILRIQQVVRGDSAAYFCASSPGLSFRSGNTIYFGEGSWLTVV.

This clone was picked up one time. The genes are TRBV19 and TRBJ1-2; the match to TRBD1 covers 7 bases. With 5 bases clipped from V and 4 bases from J, the junction kept 13 bases outside the gene matches. Germline V gene data show CDR1 as LNHDA and CDR2 as SQIVND (reference sequence). This CDR3 contains 16 residues. CDR3 region: CASSSTRQGGSYGYTF. The CDR3, as DNA: TGTGCCAGTAGTTCAACACGACAGGGTGGGAGCTATGGCTACACCTTC.

V is TRBV18 and J is TRBJ1-1; the D is unclear. The germline V and J ends were trimmed by 1 base and 0 bases, with 6 bases remaining between them. Germline V gives CDR1 KGHSH, CDR2 LQKENI. The CDR3 consists of 14 residues. The CDR3 nucleotides read TGTGCCAGCTCACCACTTAATGTGAACACTGAAGCTTTCTTT. It is translated as CASSPLNVNTEAFF. Together with reference TRBV18 and TRBJ1-1, the CDR3 gives the full variable domain: NAGVMQNPRHLVRRRGQEARLRCSPMKGHSHVYWYRQLPEEGLKFMVYLQKENIIDESGMPKERFSAEFPKEGPSILRIQQVVRGDSAAYFCASSPLNVNTEAFFGQGTRLTVV.

This clone appeared a few times. The chain joins TRBV4-1 to TRBJ2-1; D remains ambiguous. The CDR3 extends over 16 amino acids. In germline, CDR1 is MGHRA, CDR2 YSYEKL. V was shortened by 1 base and J by 0 bases, with 10 bases between the two germline ends. In DNA form, the CDR3 reads TGCGCCAGCAGCCAAGTGCGCGGCAGCTCCTACAATGAGCAGTTCTTC. Its translation is CASSQVRGSSYNEQFF.

This sequence joins TRBV7-9 and TRBJ1-1; D gene uncertain. Looked up from germline, CDR1 is SEHNR and CDR2 is FQNEAQ (reference sequence). V was shortened by 2 bases and J by 6 bases, with 13 bases between the two germline ends. CDR3 length: 14 amino acids. CDR3 in amino acids: CASSLRSQSSEAFF. The CDR3 coding sequence is TGTGCCAGCAGCTTAAGGAGTCAGTCCTCTGAAGCTTTCTTT.

In its sample, this clone was seen a few times. This chain uses TRBV4-3 with TRBJ2-1; D gene unclear. The CDR3 spans 12 residues. V lost 6 bases and J lost 8, with 11 bases in between. CDR1 and CDR2 from the germline V gene are LGHNA and YSLEER. The CDR3 here is CASRLDNHEQFF. CDR3 bases: TGCGCCAGCAGATTAGACAACCATGAGCAGTTCTTC.

V gene TRBV6-2 or TRBV6-3 combines with J gene TRBJ1-5; 8 nucleotides line up with TRBD1. V shed 2 bases and J 7 bases; nucleotides not matched to a gene: 4. This CDR3 has 14 residues. Germline V gives CDR1 MNHEY, CDR2 SVGEGT. The CDR3 region has the DNA TGTGCCAGCAGTTACGGGACAGGTTTACAGCCCCAGCATTTT. Translation: CASSYGTGLQPQHF.

The chain is built from TRBV24-1 and TRBJ2-7; the match to TRBD2 covers 10 bases. The CDR3 is 15 residues long. CDR1 is KGHDR, CDR2 SFDVKD, per germline. Trimming cost V 4 bases and J 5 bases; bases outside gene matches: 7. The CDR3 loop is CATSDSSGSTDEQYF. CDR3 coding DNA: TGTGCCACCAGTGACTCTAGCGGGAGTACGGACGAGCAGTACTTC.

The V and J genes are TRBV6-4 and TRBJ1-2, with 7 bases fitting TRBD1. V lost 5 bases and J lost 7; bases outside the gene matches: 7. CDR1 and CDR2 from the germline V gene are MRHNA and SNTAGT. The CDR3 contains 13 residues. The CDR3 region is CASSTQGSGGYTF. CDR3 bases: TGTGCCAGCAGTACACAGGGGTCCGGTGGCTACACCTTC.

The chain joins TRBV27 to TRBJ2-1, with D possibly matching TRBD2 (5 bases). In germline, CDR1 is MNHEY, CDR2 SMNVEV (reference sequence). V lost 6 bases and J lost 5, with 20 bases in between. This CDR3 contains 16 residues. In DNA form, the CDR3 reads TGTGCCAGCAGCCGTAGCGCGGGTATCCCTGACAATGAGCAGTTCTTC. Amino acids: CASSRSAGIPDNEQFF.

The chain is built from TRBV29-1 and TRBJ2-5, with TRBD2 as a possible D gene (6 bases). V lost 2 bases and J 4 bases, leaving 14 bases between the germline ends. Germline CDR1 and CDR2: SQVTM and ANQGSEA. The CDR3 has 14 amino acids. The CDR3 protein is CSVERGRRGETQYF. The CDR3 DNA reads TGCAGCGTTGAAAGGGGCAGGAGGGGAGAGACCCAGTACTTC.

The V and J genes are TRBV5-5 and TRBJ2-2; the match to TRBD2 covers 7 bases. The CDR3 has 15 amino acids. Germline CDR1 is SGHKS and CDR2 is YYEKEE (reference sequence). V lost 4 bases and J lost 3; bases outside the gene matches: 6. This CDR3 is CASSPTAGDTGELFF. As DNA, the CDR3 is TGTGCCAGCAGCCCCACGGCGGGGGACACCGGGGAGCTGTTTTTT.

The V gene is TRBV19, the J gene TRBJ1-2; the D is unclear. Trimming removed 3 bases at V and 5 bases at J, with 13 bases between. This CDR3 contains 14 residues. CDR1 and CDR2 (germline): LNHDA, SQIVND (reference sequence). CDR3 in amino acids: CASSISEGRYGYTF. Written as DNA, the CDR3 is TGTGCCAGTAGTATCTCCGAGGGAAGGTATGGCTACACCTTC.

The chain uses TRBV5-1 and TRBJ2-4; D possibly corresponds to TRBD2 (6 bases). Trimming stripped 2 bases from V and 5 bases from J, with 17 bases between. Germline assignment: CDR1 SGHRS and CDR2 YFSETQ. The CDR3 is 16 residues long. The CDR3 DNA follows: TGCGCCAGCAGCTTATTCGGGGGAGGATCCGAAAACATTCAGTACTTC. Translated, it gives CASSLFGGGSENIQYF.

This chain uses TRBV11-3 with TRBJ2-7, with 7 bases fitting TRBD2. Per germline, CDR1 SGHNT and CDR2 YENEEA. The CDR3 consists of 15 residues. Trimming removed 2 bases from V and 4 bases from J; junction bases left unmatched: 8. CDR3 loop: CASSLSGGGPYEQYF. CDR3 DNA: TGTGCCAGCAGCTTATCGGGGGGAGGGCCATACGAGCAGTACTTC.

The rearrangement links TRBV7-2 to TRBJ1-1; 7 bases line up with TRBD1. Germline-derived CDR1 and CDR2 are SGHTA and FQGNSA. The CDR3 has 15 residues. Losses at the gene ends were 4 bases for V and 1 base for J; bases not matched to a gene: 6. The CDR3 region has the DNA TGTGCCAGCAGCTCGATACAGGGGTGGAACACTGAAGCTTTCTTT. Its protein is CASSSIQGWNTEAFF.

The chain employs TRBV7-9 and TRBJ1-2; D uncertain. The CDR3 extends over 14 amino acids. Germline V gene sequence: CDR1 SEHNR, CDR2 FQNEAQ (reference sequence). V was shortened by 4 bases and J by 6 bases, with 15 bases between the two germline ends. CDR3 bases: TGTGCCAGCAGCTCCCTAGGAGGGAAGGATGGCTACACCTTC. Translated, it gives CASSSLGGKDGYTF. The whole variable domain, remainder taken from reference TRBV7-9 and TRBJ1-2, is DTGVSQNPRHKITKRGQNVTFRCDPISEHNRLYWYRQTLGQGPEFLTYFQNEAQLEKSRLLSDRFSAERPKGSFSTLEIQRTEQGDSAMYLCASSSLGGKDGYTFGSGTRLTVV.

The chain is built from TRBV27 and TRBJ2-1, with 16 bases matching TRBD2. This CDR3 spans 18 amino acids. Germline values: CDR1 MNHEY, CDR2 SMNVEV (reference sequence). J lost 5 bases, V lost 6 bases, and 10 bases had no gene match. This CDR3 is CASRTSGLAGGIDNEQFF. In DNA form, the CDR3 reads TGTGCCAGCAGGACGTCGGGACTAGCGGGAGGGATTGACAATGAGCAGTTCTTC.

V and J are TRBV11-3 and TRBJ2-5; 12 bases align to TRBD2. CDR3 size: 14 residues. Germline V gives CDR1 SGHNT, CDR2 YENEEA. V shed 6 bases, J shed 4 bases, and the junction held 3 bases outside the gene matches. CDR3 protein: CASSPTSGRETQYF. CDR3 DNA: TGTGCCAGCAGTCCGACTAGCGGGAGAGAGACCCAGTACTTC.

The J gene is TRBJ2-3, the V gene TRBV5-4; D uncertain. The CDR3 has 14 amino acids. The germline V and J ends were trimmed by 5 bases and 1 base, with 11 bases remaining between them. The germline V gene encodes CDR1 SGHNT and CDR2 YYREEE (reference sequence). Here the CDR3 DNA reads TGTGCCAGCAGTAACAAGGAGCGCACAGATACGCAGTATTTT. It is translated as CASSNKERTDTQYF.

The rearrangement joins TRBV19 to TRBJ1-2, with no clear D. Deletions cut 1 base from V and 7 bases from J, with 4 bases between. The CDR3 length is 11 residues. The V gene's germline CDR1 is LNHDA and CDR2 SQIVND (reference sequence). The CDR3 sequence: CASSIGGGYTF. As DNA, the CDR3 is TGTGCCAGTAGTATAGGAGGTGGCTACACCTTC.